This entry describes one T cell receptor (beta chain). Its antigen is unknown. PCR used 60 Vbeta primers and 13 Jbeta primers. The assay was immunoSEQ multiplex PCR, and TCRdb's table has in-frame clones only and misses some. The sample carries tens of thousands of clones, around 83% recorded once. The data stem from a study of cytomegalovirus exposure and HLA in healthy donors. General study points: Later examination showed HLA-associated TCR beta chains had greater clonal expansion than equally common others. Later genetic work tied a missense DCLRE1C variant to beta-chain V and J trimming. The authors later found most CMV-associated TCR beta chains appeared HLA-restricted. The study flagged about 150 TCR beta chains as cytomegalovirus-associated.

Input material: PBMCs. The source of this sequence is a man aged 65-85 years in good health and CMV-seropositive.

CDR3 in amino acids: CASSELLESGELFF. In nucleotides, the CDR3 is TGTGCCAGCAGTGAATTACTAGAATCCGGGGAGCTGTTTTTT. The chain uses TRBV6-1 and TRBJ2-2, with D maybe TRBD2 (5 bases). V was cut by 2 bases and J by 6 bases, with 10 bases left in between. The CDR3 totals 14 residues. Germline-derived CDR1 and CDR2 are MNHNS and SASEGT.